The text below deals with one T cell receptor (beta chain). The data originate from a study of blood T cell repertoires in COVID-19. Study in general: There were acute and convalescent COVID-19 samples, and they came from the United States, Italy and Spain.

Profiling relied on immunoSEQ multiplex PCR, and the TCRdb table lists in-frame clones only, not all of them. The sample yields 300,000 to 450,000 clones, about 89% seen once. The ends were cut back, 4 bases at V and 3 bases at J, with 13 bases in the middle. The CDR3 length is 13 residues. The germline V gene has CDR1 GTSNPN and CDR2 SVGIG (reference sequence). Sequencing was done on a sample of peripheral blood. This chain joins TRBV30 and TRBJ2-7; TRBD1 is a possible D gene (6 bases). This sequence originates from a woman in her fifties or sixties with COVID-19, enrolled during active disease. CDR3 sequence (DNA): TGTGCCTGGAACAGGGCGGTTTACTACGAGCAGTACTTC. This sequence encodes CAWNRAVYYEQYF. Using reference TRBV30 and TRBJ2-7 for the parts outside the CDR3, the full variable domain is SQTIHQWPATLVQPVGSPLSLECTVEGTSNPNLYWYRQAAGRGLQLLFYSVGIGQISSEVPQNLSASRPQDRQFILSSKKLLLSDSGFYLCAWNRAVYYEQYFGPGTRLTVT.